The rows below give T cell receptor beta chains drawn from one sample of a study of vaccination effects on CD4 cells after COVID-19. The protocol was immunoSEQ multiplex PCR, while the TCRdb copy is restricted to in-frame clones and leaves out a portion. The sample consists of more than 35,000 clones, 82% of them appearing once. The antigens of these receptors remain unknown. This specimen consisted of CD4+ T cells from PBMCs cultured without peptide, obtained before COVID-19 vaccination. Receptor source: a human donor who received a COVID-19 vaccine. CDR3s include the opening cysteine and the closing phenylalanine or tryptophan. A D gene is named only where the DNA matches it firmly. Where a row states a size, it is once, few, many or the class of an expanded clone; other rows omit it.

V	D	J	size	DNA	CDR3
TRBV2	TRBD1	TRBJ2-1	NA	TGTGCCAGCAGTGAAAGGTCGGGGACAGGGCGCTACAATGAGCAGTTCTTC	CASSERSGTGRYNEQFF
TRBV29-1	NA	TRBJ2-4	NA	TGCAGCGTTGAGAAGGGAGACATTCAGTACTTC	CSVEKGDIQYF
TRBV5-1	TRBD2	TRBJ2-2	NA	TGCGCCAGCAGCACCGGGACTAGCGGGTTCGGGGAGCTGTTTTTT	CASSTGTSGFGELFF
TRBV6-2/TRBV6-3	NA	TRBJ1-5	NA	TGTGCCAGCAGTTCTGGGGCCAATCAGCCCCAGCATTTT	CASSSGANQPQHF
TRBV10-3	TRBD2	TRBJ2-2	NA	TGTGCCATCAGGCCCGGGGGGGGCACCGGGGAGCTGTTTTTT	CAIRPGGGTGELFF
TRBV7-7	NA	TRBJ2-5	NA	TGTGCCAGCACCGCGACCAGGGGAAGCGAGACCCAGTACTTC	CASTATRGSETQYF
TRBV6-5	TRBD1	TRBJ1-1	NA	TGTGCCAGCAGTCCCCAACAGGGGGTCGGCACTGAAGCTTTCTTT	CASSPQQGVGTEAFF
TRBV19	NA	TRBJ2-2	few	TGTGCCAGTAGTATTGCAGGAAGGGAAACCGGGGAGCTGTTTTTT	CASSIAGRETGELFF
TRBV12-3/TRBV12-4	NA	TRBJ2-5	NA	TGTGCCAGCAGCAGGGGCAATGGTGAGACCCAGTACTTC	CASSRGNGETQYF
TRBV4-2	NA	TRBJ2-3	NA	TGTGCCAGCAGCCAAGATGAGGCCCCGCTGACAGATACGCAGTATTTT	CASSQDEAPLTDTQYF
TRBV18	NA	TRBJ2-1	NA	TGTGCCAGCTCACCTCTAGGCAGCTCCTACAATGAGCAGTTCTTC	CASSPLGSSYNEQFF
TRBV19	NA	TRBJ2-2	few	TGTGCCAGTAGGCATACGGGGGCCGGGGAGCTGTTTTTT	CASRHTGAGELFF
TRBV24-1	NA	TRBJ2-5	NA	TGTGCCACCAGTCGCGACTGGCAAGAGACCCAGTACTTC	CATSRDWQETQYF
TRBV4-1	TRBD1	TRBJ1-2	NA	TGCGCCAGCAGCCCACGCAGGGGGGGGAACTATGGCTACACCTTC	CASSPRRGGNYGYTF
TRBV28	NA	TRBJ1-1	NA	TGTGCCAGCAGTTTACGACCTCTGGGCACTGAAGCTTTCTTT	CASSLRPLGTEAFF
TRBV24-1	NA	TRBJ1-5	NA	TGTGCCACCAGTGATGAAGGGAGCAATCAGCCCCAGCATTTT	CATSDEGSNQPQHF
TRBV7-2	NA	TRBJ2-6	NA	TGTGCCAGCAGCTTACTCGCAGGGGCTGGGGCCAACGTCCTGACTTTC	CASSLLAGAGANVLTF
TRBV28	TRBD1	TRBJ1-2	once	TGTGCCAGCAGTATCTCCGGGACAGCGTATGGTTATGGCTACACCTTC	CASSISGTAYGYGYTF
TRBV11-1	NA	TRBJ2-3	NA	TGTGCCAGCCGAGGGACGGCAGATACGCAGTATTTT	CASRGTADTQYF
TRBV27	NA	TRBJ1-1	NA	TGTGCCAGCAGTTTAGACAGGCTCAGCTTCGGGAACACTGAAGCTTTCTTT	CASSLDRLSFGNTEAFF
TRBV27	TRBD1	TRBJ1-2	NA	TGTGCCAGCAGTTTAACAGGGGGTATTATTAACTATGGCTACACCTTC	CASSLTGGIINYGYTF
TRBV10-3	TRBD1	TRBJ1-5	NA	TGTGCCACGGGACAGGCCATGCATCAGCCCCAGCATTTT	CATGQAMHQPQHF
TRBV14	NA	TRBJ1-2	NA	TGTGCCAGCAGCCAAGACCCGGGGTATGGCTACACCTTC	CASSQDPGYGYTF
TRBV15	NA	TRBJ1-6	NA	TGTGCCACCAGCAGAGTTTTGGTGGGCAATTCACCCCTCCACTTT	CATSRVLVGNSPLHF
TRBV7-8	TRBD1	TRBJ2-1	NA	TGTGCCAGCAGCTTCTCCACAGGGGGAGATGAGCAGTTCTTC	CASSFSTGGDEQFF
TRBV3-1/TRBV3-2	TRBD1	TRBJ1-1	NA	TGTGCCAGCAGCCGGGGACAGGGTATTGAAGCTTTCTTT	CASSRGQGIEAFF
TRBV5-1	TRBD1	TRBJ2-5	NA	TGCGCCAGCACCGCTGGACAGGGGGGCGAGACCCAGTACTTC	CASTAGQGGETQYF
TRBV10-1	NA	TRBJ1-4	NA	TGCGCCAGCAGTGAGAGGCAGGGGAGCGAAAAACTGTTTTTT	CASSERQGSEKLFF
TRBV18	NA	TRBJ2-2	NA	TGTGCCAGCTCACCCGGACAGAACACCGGGGAGCTGTTTTTT	CASSPGQNTGELFF
TRBV5-5	NA	TRBJ2-2	once	TGTGCCAGCAGCTTTCAGGGTGCCGGGGAGCTGTTTTTT	CASSFQGAGELFF
TRBV6-1	NA	TRBJ2-3	NA	TGTGCCAGCAGTGAACGCCCGGTCACAGGGACAGATACGCAGTATTTT	CASSERPVTGTDTQYF
TRBV19	NA	TRBJ1-5	few	TGTGCCAGTAGTATATCCCGAGATAGCAATCAGCCCCAGCATTTT	CASSISRDSNQPQHF
TRBV4-1	TRBD1	TRBJ1-2	NA	TGCGCCAGCAGCCAAGGGAGGACAGGGGGGCATGGCTACACCTTC	CASSQGRTGGHGYTF
TRBV29-1	NA	TRBJ2-5	NA	TGCAGCGTTGAATATTGGGTTGCGGGGGCCCAAGAGACCCAGTACTTC	CSVEYWVAGAQETQYF
TRBV5-6	TRBD2	TRBJ2-5	NA	TGTGCCAGCAGCTTAATCTGGGGGGGGGAGACCCAGTACTTC	CASSLIWGGETQYF
TRBV7-8	NA	TRBJ1-5	NA	TGTGCCAGCAGCAAGGAAGGACGGAACAATCAGCCCCAGCATTTT	CASSKEGRNNQPQHF
TRBV12-3/TRBV12-4	NA	TRBJ1-2	NA	TGTGCCAGCAGCTTTCTTAGGAACTATGGCTACACCTTC	CASSFLRNYGYTF
TRBV5-4	NA	TRBJ2-3	NA	TGTGCCAGCAGCTCGGACCTGGGCACAGATACGCAGTATTTT	CASSSDLGTDTQYF
TRBV7-9	NA	TRBJ1-6	NA	TGTGCCAGCAGCTTAGAGTCTCGGAATTCACCCCTCCACTTT	CASSLESRNSPLHF
TRBV18	TRBD1	TRBJ1-1	once	TGTGCCAGCTCACCATACAGGGGTGGCTCTGAAGCTTTCTTT	CASSPYRGGSEAFF
TRBV10-2	NA	TRBJ2-3	NA	TGCGCCAGCAGTGATCTGGGAACTAGCACAGATACGCAGTATTTT	CASSDLGTSTDTQYF
TRBV5-4	NA	TRBJ1-2	NA	TGTGCCAGCAGCTCCCAGGGTCGAGGCTACACCTTC	CASSSQGRGYTF
TRBV7-3	NA	TRBJ2-5	NA	TGTGCCAGCAGTCCCGGAGGGGGCCAAGAGACCCAGTACTTC	CASSPGGGQETQYF
TRBV5-4	NA	TRBJ2-5	NA	TGTGCCAGCAGCTGGGGCAGGGGAGAGACCCAGTACTTC	CASSWGRGETQYF
TRBV5-1	TRBD1	TRBJ2-2	NA	TGCGCCAGCTACAGGGGGCCTTCTAACACCGGGGAGCTGTTTTTT	CASYRGPSNTGELFF
TRBV4-1	NA	TRBJ2-3	NA	TGCGCCAGCAGCCAACATACAGATACGCAGTATTTT	CASSQHTDTQYF
TRBV7-8	NA	TRBJ1-6	NA	TGTGCCAGCACCCAGCGGGGGGGGTTGGATTCACCCCTCCACTTT	CASTQRGGLDSPLHF
TRBV5-1	TRBD1	TRBJ2-2	NA	TGCGCCAGCAGCCCGCCGGGACAGGGAAACACCGGGGAGCTGTTTTTT	CASSPPGQGNTGELFF
TRBV15	NA	TRBJ1-3	NA	TGTGCCACCAGCAGAGGCCGCGGCTCTGGAAACACCATATATTTT	CATSRGRGSGNTIYF
TRBV27	NA	TRBJ2-5	NA	TGTGCCAGCAGTTTGAAGACAGGGCGGGGGACCCAGTACTTC	CASSLKTGRGTQYF
TRBV4-1	NA	TRBJ2-5	NA	TGCGCCAGCAGCCAAGATAGGGAGACCCAGTACTTC	CASSQDRETQYF
TRBV5-6	NA	TRBJ1-4	once	TGTGCCAGCAGCTTGGGAGGAGCTAATGAAAAACTGTTTTTT	CASSLGGANEKLFF
TRBV19	TRBD1	TRBJ2-1	NA	TGTGCCAGTAGAATACAGGGGAGCTACAATGAGCAGTTCTTC	CASRIQGSYNEQFF
TRBV19	NA	TRBJ2-5	once	TGTGCCAGTAGTATCAAGGGTGGGACCCAGTACTTC	CASSIKGGTQYF
TRBV24-1	NA	TRBJ1-2	NA	TGTGCCACCAGTGCGTCAGGTTTTAATGGCTACACCTTC	CATSASGFNGYTF